In this sample, the clone carrying this TCR beta chain turned up a few times. Sequencing used immunoSEQ multiplex PCR; TCRdb keeps in-frame clones, though not all of them. The sample comprises 85,000 to 100,000 clones, over 75% of which are singletons, and roughly 7% rests with the top ten. Time point indicated: baseline, week 1 (first vaccination visit). Regarding treatment: pre-vaccination baseline after standard-of-care therapy. These data originate in a study of a mutant IDH1 vaccine in newly diagnosed glioma. Study-level information: Those enrolled had earlier been treated with radiotherapy, temozolomide, or both, mostly both.

The TCR originated in a man aged 35 to 55 with glioma. This specimen was PBMCs, taken from a glioma patient treated with radiotherapy, temozolomide or both.

The CDR3 reads CASRLRSNQPQHF. In DNA, the CDR3 is TGTGCCAGCAGGCTAAGGAGCAATCAGCCCCAGCATTTT. The V and J genes are TRBV5-5 and TRBJ1-5; D is unresolved. The CDR3 covers 13 residues. V dropped 5 bases and J dropped 1 base, with 7 bases sitting between them. Germline CDR1 is SGHKS and CDR2 is YYEKEE (reference sequence).